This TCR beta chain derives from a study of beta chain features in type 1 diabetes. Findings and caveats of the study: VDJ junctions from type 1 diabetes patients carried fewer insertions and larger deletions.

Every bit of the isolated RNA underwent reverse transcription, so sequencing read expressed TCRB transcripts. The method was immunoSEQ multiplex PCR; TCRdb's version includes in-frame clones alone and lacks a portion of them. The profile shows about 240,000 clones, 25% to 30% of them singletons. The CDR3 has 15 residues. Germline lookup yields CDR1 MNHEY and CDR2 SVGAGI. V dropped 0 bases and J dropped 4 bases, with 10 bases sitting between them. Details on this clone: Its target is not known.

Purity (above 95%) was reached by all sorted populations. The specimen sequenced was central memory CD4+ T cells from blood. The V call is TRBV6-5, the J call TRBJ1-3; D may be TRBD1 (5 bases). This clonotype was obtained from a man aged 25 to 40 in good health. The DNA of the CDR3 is TGTGCCAGCAGTTACTCGGCAGGGCAAGGAAACACCATATATTTT. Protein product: CASSYSAGQGNTIYF.